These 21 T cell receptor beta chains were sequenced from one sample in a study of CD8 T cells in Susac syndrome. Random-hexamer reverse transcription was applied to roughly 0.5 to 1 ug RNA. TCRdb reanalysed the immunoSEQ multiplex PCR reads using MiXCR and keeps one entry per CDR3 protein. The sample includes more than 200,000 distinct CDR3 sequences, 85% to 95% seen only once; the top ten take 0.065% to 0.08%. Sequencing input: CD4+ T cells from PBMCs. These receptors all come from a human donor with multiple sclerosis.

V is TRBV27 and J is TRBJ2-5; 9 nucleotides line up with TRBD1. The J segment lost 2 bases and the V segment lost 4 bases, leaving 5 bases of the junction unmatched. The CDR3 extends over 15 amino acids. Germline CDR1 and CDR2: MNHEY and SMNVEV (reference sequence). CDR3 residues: CASSSGTGRQETQYF. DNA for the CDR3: TGTGCCAGCAGTTCCGGGACAGGGCGACAAGAGACCCAGTACTTC.

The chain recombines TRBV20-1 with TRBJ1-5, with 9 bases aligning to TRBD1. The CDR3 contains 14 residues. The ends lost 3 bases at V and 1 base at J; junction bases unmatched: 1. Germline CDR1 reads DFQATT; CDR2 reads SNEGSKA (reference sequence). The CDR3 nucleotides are TGCAGTGCTAGGACAGGGGGAAGCAATCAGCCCCAGCATTTT. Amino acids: CSARTGGSNQPQHF.

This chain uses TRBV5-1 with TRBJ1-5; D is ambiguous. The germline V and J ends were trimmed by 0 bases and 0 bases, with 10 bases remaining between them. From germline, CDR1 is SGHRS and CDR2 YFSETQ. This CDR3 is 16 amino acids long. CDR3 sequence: CASSLAPHSSNQPQHF. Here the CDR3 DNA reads TGCGCCAGCAGCTTGGCCCCCCATTCTAGCAATCAGCCCCAGCATTTT.

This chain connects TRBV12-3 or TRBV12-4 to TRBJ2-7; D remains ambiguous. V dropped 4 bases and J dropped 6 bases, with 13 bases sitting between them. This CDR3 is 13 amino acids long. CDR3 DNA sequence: TGTGCCAGCAGTTCCGAGTTGTGGGGCGAGCAGTACTTC. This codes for CASSSELWGEQYF.

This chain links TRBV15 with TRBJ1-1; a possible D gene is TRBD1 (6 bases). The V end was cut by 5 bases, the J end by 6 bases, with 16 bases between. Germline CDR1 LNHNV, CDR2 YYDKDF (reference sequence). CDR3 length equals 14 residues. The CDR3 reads CATSSRGAPAEAFF. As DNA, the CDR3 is TGTGCCACCAGCTCCCGGGGGGCTCCGGCTGAAGCTTTCTTT.

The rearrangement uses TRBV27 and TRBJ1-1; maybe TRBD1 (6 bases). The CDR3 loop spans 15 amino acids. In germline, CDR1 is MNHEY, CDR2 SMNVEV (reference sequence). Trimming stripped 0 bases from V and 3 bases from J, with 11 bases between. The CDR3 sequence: CASSLSGGRDTEAFF. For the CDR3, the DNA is TGTGCCAGCAGTTTATCTGGGGGGCGCGACACTGAAGCTTTCTTT.

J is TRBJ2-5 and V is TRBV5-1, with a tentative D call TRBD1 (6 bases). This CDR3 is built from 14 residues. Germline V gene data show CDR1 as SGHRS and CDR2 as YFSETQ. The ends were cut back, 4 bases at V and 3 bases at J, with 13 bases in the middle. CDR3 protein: CASSPRTEEETQYF. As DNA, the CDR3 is TGCGCCAGCAGCCCCCGGACAGAAGAAGAGACCCAGTACTTC.

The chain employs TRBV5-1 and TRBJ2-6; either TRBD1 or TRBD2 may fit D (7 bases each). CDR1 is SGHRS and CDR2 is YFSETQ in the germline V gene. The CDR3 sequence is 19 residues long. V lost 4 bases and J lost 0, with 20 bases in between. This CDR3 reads CASSPPLGGDSSGANVLTF. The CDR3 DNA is TGCGCCAGCAGCCCACCCTTGGGAGGGGACAGCTCTGGGGCCAACGTCCTGACTTTC.

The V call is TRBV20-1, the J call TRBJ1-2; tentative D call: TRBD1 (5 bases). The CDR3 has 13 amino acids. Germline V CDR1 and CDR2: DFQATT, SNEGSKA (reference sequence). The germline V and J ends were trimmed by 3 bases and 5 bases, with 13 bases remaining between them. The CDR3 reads CSASLGTGYGYTF. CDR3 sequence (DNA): TGCAGTGCTAGTCTGGGGACCGGGTATGGCTACACCTTC.

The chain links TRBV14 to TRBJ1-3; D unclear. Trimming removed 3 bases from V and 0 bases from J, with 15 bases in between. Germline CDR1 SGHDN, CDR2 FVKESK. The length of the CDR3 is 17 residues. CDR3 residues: CASSHHSQLSSGNTIYF. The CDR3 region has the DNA TGTGCCAGCAGCCACCACAGCCAACTAAGCTCTGGAAACACCATATATTTT.

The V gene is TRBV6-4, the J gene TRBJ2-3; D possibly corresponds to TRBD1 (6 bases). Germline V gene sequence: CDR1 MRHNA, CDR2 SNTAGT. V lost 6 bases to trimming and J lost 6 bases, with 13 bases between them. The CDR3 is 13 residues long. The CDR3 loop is CASRRDIGDTQYF. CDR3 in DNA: TGTGCCAGCAGGAGGGACATAGGGGATACGCAGTATTTT.

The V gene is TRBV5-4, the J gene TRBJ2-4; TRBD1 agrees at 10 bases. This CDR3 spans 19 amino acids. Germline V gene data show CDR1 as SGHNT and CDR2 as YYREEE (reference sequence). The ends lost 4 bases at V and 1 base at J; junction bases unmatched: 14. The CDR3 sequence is CASSPSPGTGVGAKNIQYF. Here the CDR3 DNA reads TGTGCCAGCAGCCCAAGTCCCGGGACAGGGGTCGGGGCCAAAAACATTCAGTACTTC.

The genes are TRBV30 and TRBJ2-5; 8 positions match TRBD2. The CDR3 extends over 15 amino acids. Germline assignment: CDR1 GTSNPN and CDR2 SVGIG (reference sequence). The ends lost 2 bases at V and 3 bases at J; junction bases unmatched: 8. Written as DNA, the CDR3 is TGTGCCTGGAGTACCCAACATAGCGGGGAAGAGACCCAGTACTTC. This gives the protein CAWSTQHSGEETQYF.

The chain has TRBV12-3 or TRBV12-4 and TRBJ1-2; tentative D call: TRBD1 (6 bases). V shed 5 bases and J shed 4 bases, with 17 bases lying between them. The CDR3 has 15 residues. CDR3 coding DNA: TGTGCCAGCAGTCCGTCAGGGGAGGTGGGCTATGGCTACACCTTC. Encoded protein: CASSPSGEVGYGYTF.

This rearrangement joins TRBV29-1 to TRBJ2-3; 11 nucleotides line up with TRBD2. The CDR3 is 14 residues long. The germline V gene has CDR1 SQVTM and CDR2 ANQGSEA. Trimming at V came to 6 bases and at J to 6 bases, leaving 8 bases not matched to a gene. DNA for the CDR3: TGCAGCGTACGACTAGCGGGGATGGGGGATACGCAGTATTTT. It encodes CSVRLAGMGDTQYF.

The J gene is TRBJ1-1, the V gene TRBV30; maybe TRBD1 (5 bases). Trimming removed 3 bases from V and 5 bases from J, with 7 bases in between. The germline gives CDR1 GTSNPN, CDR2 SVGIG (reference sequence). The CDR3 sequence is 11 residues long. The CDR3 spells CAWRGETEAFF. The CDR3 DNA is TGTGCCTGGAGAGGGGAGACTGAAGCTTTCTTT. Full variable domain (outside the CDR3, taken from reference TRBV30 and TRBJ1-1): SQTIHQWPATLVQPVGSPLSLECTVEGTSNPNLYWYRQAAGRGLQLLFYSVGIGQISSEVPQNLSASRPQDRQFILSSKKLLLSDSGFYLCAWRGETEAFFGQGTRLTVV.

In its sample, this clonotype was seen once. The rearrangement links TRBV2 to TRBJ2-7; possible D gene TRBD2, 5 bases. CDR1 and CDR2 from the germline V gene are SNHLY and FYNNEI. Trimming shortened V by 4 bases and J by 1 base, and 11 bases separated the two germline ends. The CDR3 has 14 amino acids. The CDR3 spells CASSAGFSSYEQYV. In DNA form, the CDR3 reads TGTGCCAGCAGTGCGGGGTTTTCTTCCTACGAGCAGTACGTC.

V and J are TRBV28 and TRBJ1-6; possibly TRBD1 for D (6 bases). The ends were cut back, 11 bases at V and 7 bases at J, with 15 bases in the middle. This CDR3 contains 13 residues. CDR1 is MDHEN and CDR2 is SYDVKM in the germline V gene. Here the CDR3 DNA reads TGTGCCTCTATTACAGGGAAAAATTCACCCCTCCACTTT. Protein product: CASITGKNSPLHF.

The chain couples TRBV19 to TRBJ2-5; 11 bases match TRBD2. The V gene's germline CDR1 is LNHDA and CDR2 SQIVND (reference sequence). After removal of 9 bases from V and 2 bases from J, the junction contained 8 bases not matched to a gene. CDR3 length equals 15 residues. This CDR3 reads CASTFGTSGQETQYF. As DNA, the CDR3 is TGTGCCAGCACTTTTGGGACTAGCGGTCAAGAGACCCAGTACTTC.

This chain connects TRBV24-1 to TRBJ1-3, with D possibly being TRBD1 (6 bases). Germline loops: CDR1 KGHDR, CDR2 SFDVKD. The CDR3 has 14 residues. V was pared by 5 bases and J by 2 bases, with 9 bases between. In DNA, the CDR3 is TGTGCCACCAGTGCAAAGGGGGCTGGAAACACCATATATTTT. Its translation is CATSAKGAGNTIYF.

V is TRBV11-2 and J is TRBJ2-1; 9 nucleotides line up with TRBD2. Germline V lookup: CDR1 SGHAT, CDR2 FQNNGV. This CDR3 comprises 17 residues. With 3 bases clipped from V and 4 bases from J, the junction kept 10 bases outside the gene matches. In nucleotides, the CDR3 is TGTGCCAGCAGCTTCGACCCTCTAGCGGGAACATACAATGAGCAGTTCTTC. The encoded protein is CASSFDPLAGTYNEQFF.